This passage covers 27 T cell receptor beta chains from one sample sequenced in a study of T cell repertoires in cytomegalovirus infection (dated by TCRdb to between 2018 and 2021). The sample's treatment or condition, from its label and the paper: in vitro stimulation with specific CMV peptide epitopes to enrich CMV-specific T cells. Which antigens these TCRs recognize remains unknown. Sequencing instrument: Illumina HiSeq 1500. TCRdb took the public reads, trimmed them with fastp at Q25, ran MiXCR for clone calling and kept in-frame beta chains. Every CDR3 protein is listed once, alongside the most common genes and DNA of its rows. The sample table lists hundreds of thousands of distinct CDR3 sequences, roughly a third of them with a count of one. The ten most abundant clones make up about 17% of the sample. The material was cultured PBMCs, obtained from culture after CMV antigen stimulation. These receptors were taken from a human donor in good health (CMV status not recorded). Some clones in this sample may be carry-over from other donors' samples.

The V call is TRBV7-2, the J call TRBJ1-2, with 9 bases lining up with TRBD1. CDR3 size: 14 residues. V dropped 5 bases and J dropped 8; count of bases not matched to a gene: 9. The germline V gene has CDR1 SGHTA and CDR2 FQGNSA. This CDR3 is CASSPSGTGFGYTF. CDR3 nucleotide sequence: TGTGCCAGCAGCCCAAGCGGGACAGGGTTCGGCTACACCTTC.

The chain has TRBV20-1 and TRBJ2-3; TRBD2 aligns across 12 bases. Germline CDR1 and CDR2: DFQATT and SNEGSKA (reference sequence). The V segment lost 2 bases and the J segment 6 bases; nucleotides outside the gene matches: 3. This CDR3 is 14 amino acids long. CDR3 region: CSARLAGGSDTQYF. As DNA, the CDR3 is TGCAGTGCTAGACTAGCGGGAGGGTCGGATACGCAGTATTTT.

This clonotype has only a few counts. V is TRBV20-1 and J is TRBJ2-5; TRBD2 matches at 7 bases. This CDR3 region has 13 residues. With V trimmed by 7 bases and J by 7 bases, 12 bases remained unmatched. CDR1 DFQATT and CDR2 SNEGSKA come from the germline V gene (reference sequence). CDR3: CSVGEGTSRTQYF. CDR3 DNA: TGCAGTGTAGGGGAGGGGACGAGTCGGACCCAGTACTTC.

This chain links TRBV5-6 with TRBJ1-4, with D unclear. Trimming took off 6 bases at V and 5 bases at J, with 14 bases between the two ends. This CDR3 has 14 residues. Germline CDR1 and CDR2: SGHDT and YYEEEE. CDR3 protein: CASIPWYGNEKLFF. The CDR3 coding sequence is TGTGCCAGCATCCCGTGGTACGGGAATGAAAAACTGTTTTTT.

V usage is TRBV7-4 and J usage is TRBJ2-7, with D tentatively TRBD1 or TRBD2 (6 bases each). CDR1 SGHVT and CDR2 SQSDAQ come from the germline V gene. This CDR3 is built from 14 residues. The V end was cut by 1 base, the J end by 5 bases, with 12 bases between. The CDR3 region is CASSLVEGGHEQYF. CDR3 sequence (DNA): TGTGCCAGCAGCTTAGTCGAGGGGGGACACGAGCAGTACTTC.

V usage is TRBV14 and J usage is TRBJ1-4; D is unclear. Trimming stripped 5 bases from V and 0 bases from J, with 10 bases between. Germline V gives CDR1 SGHDN, CDR2 FVKESK. This CDR3 region has 15 residues. The DNA of the CDR3 is TGTGCCAGCAGCTACCGCACCGCAACTAATGAAAAACTGTTTTTT. This translates into CASSYRTATNEKLFF.

The chain uses TRBV6-2 or TRBV6-3 and TRBJ2-7; a weak D match, TRBD2 (6 bases). Trimming removed 7 bases at V and 6 bases at J, with 16 bases between. This CDR3 region has 13 residues. Germline-derived CDR1 and CDR2 are MNHEY and SVGEGT. DNA for the CDR3: TGTGCCAGCATTCAGGGACGGGGGAGCGAGCAGTACTTC. Protein: CASIQGRGSEQYF.

The chain links TRBV7-2 to TRBJ1-1; D might be TRBD1 (5 bases). Germline lookup yields CDR1 SGHTA and CDR2 FQGNSA. V was cut by 3 bases and J by 3 bases, with 11 bases left in between. The CDR3 is 14 residues long. CDR3 amino acids: CASSFSPGDTEAFF. The DNA for the CDR3 is TGTGCCAGCAGCTTTTCCCCGGGGGACACTGAAGCTTTCTTT.

The chain has TRBV6-2 or TRBV6-3 and TRBJ2-2, with a possible D match to TRBD1 (6 bases). The V and J ends lost 0 bases and 0 bases respectively, with 11 bases between them. There are 17 residues in the CDR3. The germline gives CDR1 MNHEY, CDR2 SVGEGT. The CDR3: CASSYSFRGANTGELFF. The CDR3 DNA is TGTGCCAGCAGTTACTCGTTCAGGGGTGCGAACACCGGGGAGCTGTTTTTT.

This rearrangement joins TRBV7-3 to TRBJ2-1; 8 bases are a match to TRBD2. After removal of 5 bases from V and 10 bases from J, the junction contained 7 bases not matched to a gene. The CDR3 sequence is 13 residues long. Germline assignment: CDR1 SGHTA and CDR2 FQGTGA. The CDR3 protein is CASSTGGGGEQFF. The CDR3 DNA sequence: TGTGCCAGCAGCACCGGGGGGGGGGGGGAGCAGTTCTTC.

This clonotype was detected only a few times. J is TRBJ1-2 and V is TRBV27, with TRBD1 as a possible D gene (6 bases). This CDR3 has 15 residues. Per the germline V gene, CDR1 is MNHEY and CDR2 is SMNVEV (reference sequence). Trimming shortened V by 5 bases and J by 8 bases, and 21 bases separated the two germline ends. The CDR3 sequence is CASSPPIPDSLGYTF. The CDR3 coding sequence is TGTGCCAGCAGTCCCCCGATCCCGGACAGCCTCGGCTACACCTTC.

The rearrangement uses TRBV12-3 or TRBV12-4 and TRBJ2-1; 7 bases map to TRBD1. The CDR3 is made up of 14 amino acids. The ends lost 7 bases at V and 6 bases at J; junction bases unmatched: 9. Here the CDR3 reads CASTDRYRGNEQFF. CDR3 DNA: TGTGCCAGCACCGATCGTTACAGGGGCAATGAGCAGTTCTTC.

This clonotype was seen ten or more times. The CDR3 here is CASSPGTSASEQYF. The CDR3 coding sequence is TGTGCCAGCAGCCCCGGGACTAGTGCGTCCGAGCAGTACTTC. The rearrangement uses TRBV7-2 and TRBJ2-7; TRBD2 matches 8 bases. Per the germline V gene, CDR1 is SGHTA and CDR2 is FQGNSA. After removal of 5 bases from V and 6 bases from J, the junction contained 9 bases not matched to a gene. The length of the CDR3 is 14 residues. Supplemented by reference TRBV7-2 and TRBJ2-7, the full variable domain reads GAGVSQSPSNKVTEKGKDVELRCDPISGHTALYWYRQSLGQGLEFLIYFQGNSAPDKSGLPSDRFSAERTGGSVSTLTIQRTQQEDSAVYLCASSPGTSASEQYFGPGTRLTVT.

The CDR3 protein is CASSQGYSNEQFF. The CDR3 nucleotides read TGTGCCAGCAGTCAGGGGTACAGCAATGAGCAGTTCTTC. The J gene is TRBJ2-1, the V gene TRBV11-3; weak D call: TRBD1 (6 bases). The V gene's germline CDR1 is SGHNT and CDR2 YENEEA. The CDR3 is 13 amino acids. V was cut by 6 bases and J by 6 bases, with 12 bases left in between. The whole variable domain, remainder taken from reference TRBV11-3 and TRBJ2-1, is EAGVVQSPRYKIIEKKQPVAFWCNPISGHNTLYWYLQNLGQGPELLIRYENEEAVDDSQLPKDRFSAERLKGVDSTLKIQPAELGDSAVYLCASSQGYSNEQFFGPGTRLTVL.

As regards this clonotype: Since a much larger clone is just one base distant, this may be a read error. The chain has TRBV7-2 and TRBJ2-7; no firm D call. Germline V CDR1 and CDR2: SGHTA, FQGNSA. The CDR3 runs to 14 residues. V was cut by 4 bases and J by 2 bases, with 12 bases left in between. Written as DNA, the CDR3 is TGTGCCAGCAGCTCGATGACATGCCCCTACGAGCAGTACGTC. This gives the protein CASSSMTCPYEQYV.

The chain is built from TRBV11-2 and TRBJ2-1; D perhaps matches TRBD1 (6 bases). This CDR3 region has 17 residues. The ends were cut back, 1 base at V and 1 base at J, with 14 bases in the middle. Germline V CDR1 and CDR2: SGHAT, FQNNGV. CDR3 protein: CASSLVMTGQSYNEQFF. The CDR3 bases are TGTGCCAGCAGCTTAGTTATGACAGGACAATCCTACAATGAGCAGTTCTTC. Complete variable domain (other parts from reference TRBV11-2 and TRBJ2-1): EAGVAQSPRYKIIEKRQSVAFWCNPISGHATLYWYQQILGQGPKLLIQFQNNGVVDDSQLPKDRFSAERLKGVDSTLKIQPAKLEDSAVYLCASSLVMTGQSYNEQFFGPGTRLTVL.

The chain combines TRBV20-1 with TRBJ2-3; 8 positions agree with TRBD1. Trimming took 5 bases from V and 3 from J; bases not matched to a gene: 1. This CDR3 is 12 amino acids long. In germline, CDR1 is DFQATT, CDR2 SNEGSKA (reference sequence). This chain's CDR3 is CSADRGTDTQYF. The CDR3 DNA sequence: TGCAGTGCTGACAGGGGAACAGATACGCAGTATTTT.

This clonotype has just one count. The chain is built from TRBV12-3 or TRBV12-4 and TRBJ1-2, with D possibly matching TRBD1 (6 bases). This CDR3 is built from 14 residues. Trimming took off 7 bases at V and 4 bases at J, with 16 bases between the two ends. The CDR3 coding sequence is TGTGCCAGCAAACCGACGGACAGAATCTATGGCTACACCTTC. The encoded protein is CASKPTDRIYGYTF.

The chain joins TRBV28 to TRBJ2-5; possible D gene TRBD2, 6 bases. The V end lost 6 bases, the J end lost 1 base, and 12 bases lay between the germline ends. CDR1 is MDHEN and CDR2 is SYDVKM in the germline V gene. This CDR3 is built from 14 residues. In nucleotides, the CDR3 is TGTGCCAGCAGGTCAGGACTAACCCAAGAGACCCAGTACTTC. Amino acids: CASRSGLTQETQYF.

In this sample, this clonotype turned up once. This chain connects TRBV5-6 to TRBJ2-1; a possible D gene is TRBD1 (6 bases). CDR3 size: 12 residues. Germline CDR1 reads SGHDT; CDR2 reads YYEEEE. Trimming pared 1 base from V and 14 bases from J, leaving 13 bases between. The CDR3 sequence is CASSLWTATEFF. In nucleotides, the CDR3 is TGTGCCAGCAGCTTGTGGACAGCAACAGAGTTCTTC.

This chain uses TRBV27 with TRBJ1-5; no reliable D call. The CDR3 length is 13 residues. With 3 bases removed from V and 6 bases from J, the gap between germline ends came to 9 bases. Germline V gene data show CDR1 as MNHEY and CDR2 as SMNVEV (reference sequence). The CDR3: CASSFEEGQPQHF. DNA for the CDR3: TGTGCCAGCAGTTTTGAGGAGGGTCAGCCCCAGCATTTT.

This rearrangement joins TRBV28 to TRBJ2-7, with TRBD2 matching 8 bases. The CDR3 is made up of 14 amino acids. Losses at the gene ends were 6 bases for V and 4 bases for J; bases not matched to a gene: 8. Germline-derived CDR1 and CDR2 are MDHEN and SYDVKM. For the CDR3, the DNA is TGTGCCAGCAGCCCCCCAGCGGGAGTATACGAGCAGTACTTC. The encoded protein is CASSPPAGVYEQYF. The full variable domain, its missing parts supplied by reference TRBV28 and TRBJ2-7, is DVKVTQSSRYLVKRTGEKVFLECVQDMDHENMFWYRQDPGLGLRLIYFSYDVKMKEKGDIPEGYSVSREKKERFSLILESASTNQTSMYLCASSPPAGVYEQYFGPGTRLTVT.

This clonotype has just one count. V is TRBV5-6 and J is TRBJ2-1; D gene unclear. The length of the CDR3 is 15 residues. CDR1 SGHDT and CDR2 YYEEEE come from the germline V gene. V was pared by 4 bases and J by 6 bases, with 17 bases between. CDR3 DNA sequence: TGTGCCAGCAGCCAATATCCCGCATCGGCCAATGAGCAGTTCTTC. Amino acid sequence: CASSQYPASANEQFF.

This chain joins TRBV12-3 or TRBV12-4 and TRBJ2-3; perhaps TRBD2 as D (6 bases). The CDR3 contains 14 residues. V shed 8 bases and J shed 0 bases, with 12 bases lying between them. CDR3 sequence reads: CASWGEPSTDTQYF. Here the CDR3 DNA reads TGTGCCAGCTGGGGGGAACCTAGCACAGATACGCAGTATTTT.

V gene TRBV27 combines with J gene TRBJ1-5, with 9 nucleotides matching TRBD1. The CDR3 extends over 16 amino acids. Germline trimming cut 1 base from V and 7 bases from J; bases unmatched to any gene: 8. The germline V gene has CDR1 MNHEY and CDR2 SMNVEV (reference sequence). This CDR3 is CASSLYGTGIGQPQHF. DNA for the CDR3: TGTGCCAGCAGTTTATATGGGACAGGGATTGGACAGCCCCAGCATTTT.

This chain joins TRBV11-2 and TRBJ2-7; 10 bases are a match to TRBD2. V lost 1 base, J lost 7 bases, and 7 bases stayed unmatched. The CDR3 extends over 15 amino acids. Per the germline V gene, CDR1 is SGHAT and CDR2 is FQNNGV. CDR3 amino acids: CASSLVLAGVKEQYF. Here the CDR3 DNA reads TGTGCCAGCAGCTTAGTTCTAGCGGGAGTAAAAGAGCAGTACTTC.

The chain joins TRBV6-6 to TRBJ2-5, with 8 bases identical to TRBD1. CDR3 length: 13 amino acids. V shed 6 bases and J 4 bases; nucleotides not matched to a gene: 4. CDR1 is MNHNY and CDR2 is SVGAGI in the germline V gene (reference sequence). The CDR3 DNA follows: TGTGCCAGCAGGGGACAGGCAGGAGAGACCCAGTACTTC. Amino acid sequence: CASRGQAGETQYF.